The clone carrying this T cell receptor beta chain was recorded at least ten times. Its target is unknown. This record belongs to a study of shared clonotypes between healthy human individuals. Study-wide findings and caveats: Despite large depth, sorted-subset datasets appeared incompletely sequenced.

Every one of the donors was a Caucasian adult that lived in Nashville, Tennessee. Data came from immunoSEQ multiplex PCR; TCRdb stores just in-frame clones and leaves some out. Here the sample spans roughly 120,000 clones, under 70% being singletons. The material sequenced was memory CD8+ T cells sorted from blood. This sample's subset: CD45RO+ cells pooled with CCR7-negative TemRA cells. The sequence came from a woman in her twenties or thirties in good health.

CDR3 in DNA: TGTGCCAGCACCCCGGGACAGGGTAGAGCTAACTATGGCTACACCTTC. Translated, it gives CASTPGQGRANYGYTF. The chain is built from TRBV6-9 and TRBJ1-2, with 9 bases aligning to TRBD1. This CDR3 spans 16 amino acids. In germline, CDR1 is MNHGY, CDR2 SVAAGI. V was pared by 7 bases and J by 0 bases, with 9 bases of the junction left unmatched.